Listed below are T cell receptor beta chains from one sample, sequenced in a study of CD4 T cells in relation to SARS-CoV-2 and coronaviruses. Antigen specificity for these receptors is unknown. Only in-frame clones appear in the TCRdb table, and some are missing; sequencing was by immunoSEQ multiplex PCR. The top ten clones hold about 32% of a sample with around 18,000 clones, 70% to 85% of them seen once. The sample taken for sequencing was CD4+ T cells from PBMCs, cultured in vitro. The receptors derive from a human donor in good health. The CDR3 runs from the conserved cysteine through the conserved F or W. A D gene is named only where the DNA matches it firmly. Where a row states a size, it is once, few, many or the class of an expanded clone; other rows omit it.

CDR3 DNA: TGTGCCACCAGTCTGGGACAGGGCTTGGAGACCCAGTACTTC
CDR3 protein: CATSLGQGLETQYF
V gene: TRBV24-1
CDR3 length: 14
J gene: TRBJ2-5
D gene: TRBD1
clone size: NA

CDR3 DNA: TGTGCCAGCAGCTTAGAGGGGTCCTACAATGAGCAGTTCTTC
CDR3 protein: CASSLEGSYNEQFF
V gene: TRBV11-3
CDR3 length: 14
J gene: TRBJ2-1
D gene: NA
clone size: NA

CDR3 DNA: TGTGCCAGCAGTGAAGCGTCAGAGAACACCGGGGAGCTGTTTTTT
CDR3 protein: CASSEASENTGELFF
V gene: TRBV6-1
CDR3 length: 15
J gene: TRBJ2-2
D gene: NA
clone size: NA

CDR3 DNA: TGCGCCAGCAGCGCTGGACAGGCGAACTATGGCTACACCTTC
CDR3 protein: CASSAGQANYGYTF
V gene: TRBV5-1
CDR3 length: 14
J gene: TRBJ1-2
D gene: TRBD1
clone size: NA

CDR3 DNA: TGTGCCAGCAGCCAATCGGGAGAACGGGAGACCCAGTACTTC
CDR3 protein: CASSQSGERETQYF
V gene: TRBV3-1/TRBV3-2
CDR3 length: 14
J gene: TRBJ2-5
D gene: NA
clone size: once

CDR3 DNA: TGTGCCAGTACTACCCTGGACAGGGGTAATCAGCCCCAGCATTTT
CDR3 protein: CASTTLDRGNQPQHF
V gene: TRBV19
CDR3 length: 15
J gene: TRBJ1-5
D gene: TRBD1
clone size: NA

CDR3 DNA: TGTGCCAGCAGCTTAGGGGCGGGGCAGGATCATAATGGCTACACCTTC
CDR3 protein: CASSLGAGQDHNGYTF
V gene: TRBV7-6
CDR3 length: 16
J gene: TRBJ1-2
D gene: NA
clone size: medium-sized

CDR3 DNA: TGTGCCAGCAGCTGGCAGGAGTCAAACACCATATATTTT
CDR3 protein: CASSWQESNTIYF
V gene: TRBV5-4
CDR3 length: 13
J gene: TRBJ1-3
D gene: NA
clone size: NA

CDR3 DNA: TGTGCCACCAGTCCAAGGGACGAGACCCAGTACTTC
CDR3 protein: CATSPRDETQYF
V gene: TRBV24-1
CDR3 length: 12
J gene: TRBJ2-5
D gene: NA
clone size: few

CDR3 DNA: TGTGCCAGCAGCGTAGCCCCAGATACGCAGTATTTT
CDR3 protein: CASSVAPDTQYF
V gene: TRBV9
CDR3 length: 12
J gene: TRBJ2-3
D gene: NA
clone size: once

CDR3 DNA: TGTGCCAGCAGCTTGGAGGGGGACTATCAGCCCCAGCATTTT
CDR3 protein: CASSLEGDYQPQHF
V gene: TRBV7-2
CDR3 length: 14
J gene: TRBJ1-5
D gene: NA
clone size: NA

CDR3 DNA: TGTGCCAGTAGCTGGGGCCACAGCGGGCAAGGCGAGCAGTACTTC
CDR3 protein: CASSWGHSGQGEQYF
V gene: TRBV19
CDR3 length: 15
J gene: TRBJ2-7
D gene: NA
clone size: NA

CDR3 DNA: TGTGCCAGCAGCTTGCAAGGGAGCCATGGCTACACCTTC
CDR3 protein: CASSLQGSHGYTF
V gene: TRBV5-4
CDR3 length: 13
J gene: TRBJ1-2
D gene: NA
clone size: NA

CDR3 DNA: TGCGCCAGCTTCCAAGCGGGACCCCGGGACAATGAGCAGTTCTTC
CDR3 protein: CASFQAGPRDNEQFF
V gene: TRBV5-1
CDR3 length: 15
J gene: TRBJ2-1
D gene: TRBD2
clone size: NA

CDR3 DNA: TGTGCCAGCTCACCACTAGCCCCCACCGGGGAGCTGTTTTTT
CDR3 protein: CASSPLAPTGELFF
V gene: TRBV18
CDR3 length: 14
J gene: TRBJ2-2
D gene: NA
clone size: NA

CDR3 DNA: TGTGCCAGCAGCCCCAGGGGGCCAGAGACCCAGTACTTC
CDR3 protein: CASSPRGPETQYF
V gene: TRBV7-9
CDR3 length: 13
J gene: TRBJ2-5
D gene: TRBD1
clone size: NA

CDR3 DNA: TGTGCCAGTAGTACGGTGGGGTCGAGAAGTGAAAAACTGTTTTTT
CDR3 protein: CASSTVGSRSEKLFF
V gene: TRBV19
CDR3 length: 15
J gene: TRBJ1-4
D gene: NA
clone size: once

CDR3 DNA: TGTGCCAGCAGCGGATTAGCGGGAGGAACGGAAAGCTCCTACAATGAGCAGTTCTTC
CDR3 protein: CASSGLAGGTESSYNEQFF
V gene: TRBV9
CDR3 length: 19
J gene: TRBJ2-1
D gene: TRBD2
clone size: NA

CDR3 DNA: TGTGCCAGCAGCGCCGGTGGGGACAGGGGTTACCAAGAGACCCAGTACTTC
CDR3 protein: CASSAGGDRGYQETQYF
V gene: TRBV9
CDR3 length: 17
J gene: TRBJ2-5
D gene: TRBD1
clone size: NA

CDR3 DNA: TGCGCCAGCAGCCAAGGCGGGAGGGGAGAGGAGACCCAGTACTTC
CDR3 protein: CASSQGGRGEETQYF
V gene: TRBV4-1
CDR3 length: 15
J gene: TRBJ2-5
D gene: TRBD2
clone size: NA

CDR3 DNA: TGTGCCAGCGGGACATCTAATTCACCCCTCCACTTT
CDR3 protein: CASGTSNSPLHF
V gene: TRBV27
CDR3 length: 12
J gene: TRBJ1-6
D gene: NA
clone size: NA

CDR3 DNA: TGTGCTAGTGGTTTGGACCGGGACAGGGGCACCGGGGAGCTGTTTTTT
CDR3 protein: CASGLDRDRGTGELFF
V gene: TRBV12-5
CDR3 length: 16
J gene: TRBJ2-2
D gene: TRBD1
clone size: NA